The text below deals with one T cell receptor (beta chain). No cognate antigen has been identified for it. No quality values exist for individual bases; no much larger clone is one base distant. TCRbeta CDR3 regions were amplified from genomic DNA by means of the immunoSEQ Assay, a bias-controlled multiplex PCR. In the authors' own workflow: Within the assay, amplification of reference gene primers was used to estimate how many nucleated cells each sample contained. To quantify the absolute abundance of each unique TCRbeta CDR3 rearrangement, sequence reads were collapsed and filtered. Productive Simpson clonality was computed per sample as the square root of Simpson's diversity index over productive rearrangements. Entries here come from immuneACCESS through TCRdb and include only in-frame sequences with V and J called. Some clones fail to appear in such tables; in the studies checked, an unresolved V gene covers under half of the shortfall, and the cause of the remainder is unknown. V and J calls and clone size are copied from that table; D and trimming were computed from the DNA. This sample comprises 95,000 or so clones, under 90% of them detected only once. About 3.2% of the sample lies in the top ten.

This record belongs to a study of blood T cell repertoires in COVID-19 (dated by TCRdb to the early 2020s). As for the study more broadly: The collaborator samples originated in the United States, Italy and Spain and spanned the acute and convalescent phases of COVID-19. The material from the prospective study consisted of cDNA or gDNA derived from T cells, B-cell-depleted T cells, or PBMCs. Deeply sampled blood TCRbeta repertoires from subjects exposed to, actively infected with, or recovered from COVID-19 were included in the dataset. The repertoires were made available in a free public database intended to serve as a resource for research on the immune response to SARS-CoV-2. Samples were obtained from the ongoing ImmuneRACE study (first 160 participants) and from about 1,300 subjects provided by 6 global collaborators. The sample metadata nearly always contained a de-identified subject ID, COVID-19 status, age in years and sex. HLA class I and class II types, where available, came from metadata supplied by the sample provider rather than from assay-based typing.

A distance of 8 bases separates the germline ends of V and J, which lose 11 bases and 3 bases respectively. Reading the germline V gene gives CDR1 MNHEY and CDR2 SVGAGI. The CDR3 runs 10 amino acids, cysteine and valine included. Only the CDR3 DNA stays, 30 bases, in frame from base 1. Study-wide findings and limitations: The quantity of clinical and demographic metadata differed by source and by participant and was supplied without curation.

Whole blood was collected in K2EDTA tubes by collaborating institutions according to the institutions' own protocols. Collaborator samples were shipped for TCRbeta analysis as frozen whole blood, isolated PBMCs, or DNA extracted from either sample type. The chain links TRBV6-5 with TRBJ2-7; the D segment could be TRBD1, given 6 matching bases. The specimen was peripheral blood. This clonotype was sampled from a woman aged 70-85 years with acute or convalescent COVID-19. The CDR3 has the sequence CAQGIYEQYV. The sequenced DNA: TGTGCCCAGGGGATCTACGAGCAGTACGTC.